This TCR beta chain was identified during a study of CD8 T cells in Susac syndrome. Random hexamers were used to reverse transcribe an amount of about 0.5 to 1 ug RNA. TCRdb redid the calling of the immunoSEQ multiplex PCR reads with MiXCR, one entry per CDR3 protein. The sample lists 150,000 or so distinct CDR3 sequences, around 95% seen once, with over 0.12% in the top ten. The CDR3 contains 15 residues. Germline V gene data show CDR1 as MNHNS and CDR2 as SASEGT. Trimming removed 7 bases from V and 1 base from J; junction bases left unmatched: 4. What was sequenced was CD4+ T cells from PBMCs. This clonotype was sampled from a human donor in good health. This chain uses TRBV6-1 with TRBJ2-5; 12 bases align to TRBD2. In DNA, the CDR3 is TGTGCCAGCAACCTACTAGCGGGGGGCCAAGAGACCCAGTACTTC. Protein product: CASNLLAGGQETQYF.